The 27 T cell receptor beta chains below all came from one sample that was sequenced in a study of cytomegalovirus exposure and HLA in healthy donors. Use of 60 Vbeta and 13 Jbeta primers characterized the PCR. TCRdb's copy holds only in-frame clones and misses some; the assay was immunoSEQ multiplex PCR. The table lists fewer than 200,000 clones, 65% to 85% of them singletons. The sample taken for sequencing was PBMCs. The source is a woman in her twenties or thirties in good health and CMV-seropositive.

The chain links TRBV5-6 to TRBJ2-5, with 7 bases lining up with TRBD2. This CDR3 spans 14 amino acids. The germline V gene encodes CDR1 SGHDT and CDR2 YYEEEE. V lost 4 bases and J lost 5; bases outside the gene matches: 8. CDR3 sequence reads: CASSRGLVGETQYF. The CDR3, as DNA: TGTGCCAGCAGCAGAGGACTAGTGGGGGAGACCCAGTACTTC.

The gene calls are TRBV7-9 and TRBJ2-7, with D perhaps matching TRBD1 (7 bases). Trimming left V 4 bases short and J 2 bases short, with 12 bases between. In germline, CDR1 is SEHNR, CDR2 FQNEAQ (reference sequence). The CDR3 is 14 residues long. DNA for the CDR3: TGTGCCAGCAGCTCCCGGGGGACAGCCTACGAGCAGTACTTC. This encodes CASSSRGTAYEQYF.

This clone was observed a handful of times. The genes are TRBV20-1 and TRBJ2-7; TRBD1 aligns across 7 bases. The germline V gene encodes CDR1 DFQATT and CDR2 SNEGSKA (reference sequence). The CDR3 contains 11 residues. CDR3 nucleotides: TGCGCCGGGACAGATTCCTACGAGCAGTACTTC. This sequence encodes CAGTDSYEQYF.

This clone occurred a few times. This rearrangement joins TRBV5-1 to TRBJ2-4; 7 positions match TRBD2. Germline CDR1 and CDR2: SGHRS and YFSETQ. J was trimmed by 6 bases and V by 0 bases; bases with no gene match: 6. The CDR3 sequence is 15 residues long. CDR3 loop: CASSLAPGEGNIQYF. CDR3 coding DNA: TGCGCCAGCAGCTTGGCTCCGGGGGAGGGAAACATTCAGTACTTC.

About this clone itself: The junction differs from germline at one of its ends, possibly a read error. The V gene is TRBV7-9, the J gene TRBJ2-6; D remains unclear. Germline V lookup: CDR1 SEHNR, CDR2 FQNEAQ (reference sequence). The CDR3 is made up of 16 amino acids. Here the CDR3 reads CSSSSWADPGANVLTF. CDR3 DNA: TGTTCCAGCAGTTCGTGGGCAGATCCTGGGGCCAACGTCCTGACTTTC. The full variable domain, rest sourced from reference TRBV7-9 and TRBJ2-6, is DTGVSQNPRHKITKRGQNVTFRCDPISEHNRLYWYRQTLGQGPEFLTYFQNEAQLEKSRLLSDRFSAERPKGSFSTLEIQRTEQGDSAMYLCSSSSWADPGANVLTFGAGSRLTVL.

The V call is TRBV21-1, the J call TRBJ2-7; the table names TRBD1, a call not compared with the DNA. TRBV21-1 is given as a pseudogene. The CDR3 runs to 18 residues. The chain's CDR3 is CASSSSRLPQQGPSEQYF. The CDR3 region has the DNA TGTGCCAGCAGCAGTTCTCGACTACCCCAACAGGGCCCTAGCGAGCAGTACTTC.

V is TRBV14 and J is TRBJ1-2; possibly TRBD1 for D (5 bases). The V and J ends lost 0 bases and 4 bases respectively, with 9 bases between them. The germline V gene encodes CDR1 SGHDN and CDR2 FVKESK. The CDR3 spans 14 residues. The CDR3: CASSQERGFYGYTF. The DNA for the CDR3 is TGTGCCAGCAGCCAAGAAAGGGGCTTCTATGGCTACACCTTC.

As for this clone: Distinct nucleotide sequences in the sample also encode this CDR3. CDR3 DNA: TGCGCCAGCAGCTTGGCCTACAGGGGGAACACTGAAGCTTTCTTT. This sequence encodes CASSLAYRGNTEAFF. This rearrangement joins TRBV5-1 to TRBJ1-1; 7 bases match TRBD1. Germline lookup yields CDR1 SGHRS and CDR2 YFSETQ. CDR3 length: 15 residues. V dropped 0 bases and J dropped 1; count of bases not matched to a gene: 3.

J is TRBJ1-1 and V is TRBV10-3; D is unresolved. Trimming took off 5 bases at V and 0 bases at J, with 13 bases between the two ends. Germline loops: CDR1 ENHRY, CDR2 SYGVKD. The CDR3 has 15 amino acids. Here the CDR3 reads CAISTEGGLNTEAFF. As DNA, the CDR3 is TGTGCCATCAGTACAGAGGGCGGATTGAACACTGAAGCTTTCTTT.

The gene calls are TRBV5-6 and TRBJ1-1, with 7 bases lining up with TRBD1. V lost 2 bases, J lost 7 bases, and 8 bases stayed unmatched. Germline values: CDR1 SGHDT, CDR2 YYEEEE. This CDR3 has 14 residues. The CDR3 spells CASSFTLGTVEAFF. The CDR3 nucleotides are TGTGCCAGCAGCTTCACCCTTGGGACAGTTGAAGCTTTCTTT.

The V gene is TRBV6-5, the J gene TRBJ1-4; D uncertain. Trimming left V 6 bases short and J 4 bases short, with 12 bases between. This CDR3 has 14 amino acids. The germline V gene encodes CDR1 MNHEY and CDR2 SVGAGI. The CDR3 spells CASRDDGGNEKLFF. The CDR3 nucleotides are TGTGCCAGCAGGGACGACGGAGGTAATGAAAAACTGTTTTTT.

The rearrangement joins TRBV5-4 to TRBJ2-7, with D perhaps matching TRBD1 (5 bases). The V and J ends lost 0 bases and 5 bases respectively, with 9 bases between them. This CDR3 region has 13 residues. Germline V gene lookup returns CDR1 SGHNT and CDR2 YYREEE (reference sequence). The CDR3, as DNA: TGTGCCAGCAGCTTGGCACTGGGGCACGAGCAGTACTTC. Translated: CASSLALGHEQYF.

The table lists this clone with a count of one. The V call is TRBV28, the J call TRBJ1-1; D is unclear. V was cut by 1 base and J by 3 bases, with 12 bases left in between. The CDR3 length is 15 residues. The germline V gene has CDR1 MDHEN and CDR2 SYDVKM. This CDR3 is CASSLFGSGDTEAFF. The CDR3 bases are TGTGCCAGCAGTTTATTTGGTTCCGGGGACACTGAAGCTTTCTTT.

The chain is built from TRBV27 and TRBJ2-2, with TRBD1 matching 11 bases. The germline V gene encodes CDR1 MNHEY and CDR2 SMNVEV (reference sequence). V dropped 3 bases and J dropped 4; count of bases not matched to a gene: 4. CDR3 length: 16 amino acids. DNA for the CDR3: TGTGCCAGCAGTTTTTGGGGGACAGGGGGCACCGGGGAGCTGTTTTTT. The encoded protein is CASSFWGTGGTGELFF.

A remark on this clone: One end of the junction fails to match germline, which may point to a read error. The V call is TRBV7-2, the J call TRBJ1-2, with D tentatively TRBD1 (6 bases). The germline CDR1 and CDR2 sequences are SGHTA and FQGNSA. The CDR3 runs 13 residues. The CDR3 sequence is CASNLQGFSGYTF. DNA of the CDR3: TGTGCCAGCAACTTACAGGGATTTAGTGGCTACACCTTC.

The DNA of the CDR3 is TGTGCCAGTAGTAACTGGGGACTCGTTAATTCACCCCTCCACTTT. Translation: CASSNWGLVNSPLHF. The chain joins TRBV19 to TRBJ1-6, with D possibly matching TRBD1 (5 bases). Germline assignment: CDR1 LNHDA and CDR2 SQIVND (reference sequence). CDR3 length: 15 residues. With 4 bases removed from V and 6 bases from J, the gap between germline ends came to 13 bases.

J is TRBJ1-2 and V is TRBV18; no clear D. There are 14 residues in the CDR3. CDR1 and CDR2 from the germline V gene are KGHSH and LQKENI. The V end was cut by 0 bases, the J end by 3 bases, with 8 bases between. The DNA of the CDR3 is TGTGCCAGCTCACCACCGAGGCTCTACTATGGCTACACCTTC. Amino acids: CASSPPRLYYGYTF.

V gene TRBV27 combines with J gene TRBJ1-1; tentative D call: TRBD1 (6 bases). CDR1 and CDR2 (germline): MNHEY, SMNVEV (reference sequence). Trimming pared 3 bases from V and 4 bases from J, leaving 15 bases between. The CDR3 totals 15 residues. The CDR3 here is CASSFYPRGATEAFF. CDR3 DNA sequence: TGTGCCAGCAGTTTCTATCCCAGGGGAGCCACTGAAGCTTTCTTT.

The CDR3 coding sequence is TGTGCCAGCAGCGACACTAGAGCGGGGAACAATGAGCAGTTCTTC. Its translation is CASSDTRAGNNEQFF. V gene TRBV7-2 combines with J gene TRBJ2-1, with 7 bases that match TRBD2. V lost 5 bases, J lost 5 bases, and 9 bases stayed unmatched. The CDR3 loop spans 15 amino acids. Germline values: CDR1 SGHTA, CDR2 FQGNSA.

The chain employs TRBV4-2 and TRBJ1-2; D possibly corresponds to TRBD1 (5 bases). V lost 0 bases and J lost 0, with 11 bases in between. Germline V gene lookup returns CDR1 LGHNA and CDR2 YNFKEQ. The CDR3 loop spans 16 amino acids. The CDR3 DNA sequence: TGTGCCAGCAGCCAAGATCAGGGAAGGGCTAACTATGGCTACACCTTC. Translating it yields CASSQDQGRANYGYTF.

The rearrangement links TRBV7-8 to TRBJ2-5; 9 nucleotides match TRBD1. Gene TRBJ2-7 matches the end of the DNA better, so the J call may be wrong. Germline CDR1 is SGHVS and CDR2 is FQNEAQ. This CDR3 is 14 amino acids long. The CDR3 protein is CASSLTTGGYEQYF. The CDR3 nucleotides are TGTGCCAGCAGCTTAACGACAGGGGGCTACGAGCAGTACTTC.

This chain joins TRBV28 and TRBJ1-6, with unresolved D. The CDR3 has 17 residues. CDR1 and CDR2 (germline): MDHEN, SYDVKM. V shed 1 base and J shed 0 bases, with 10 bases lying between them. CDR3: CASSLSRGYSYNSPLHF. The CDR3 nucleotides read TGTGCCAGCAGTTTATCCCGGGGTTACTCCTATAATTCACCCCTCCACTTT.

The rearrangement links TRBV2 to TRBJ2-7; a possible D gene is TRBD1 (6 bases). V lost 7 bases and J 0 bases, leaving 16 bases between the germline ends. Germline CDR1 SNHLY, CDR2 FYNNEI. This CDR3 region has 15 residues. CDR3 DNA sequence: TGTGCCAGCAATTACAGGGTTTTCCCCTCCTACGAGCAGTACTTC. It specifies CASNYRVFPSYEQYF.

CDR3 bases: TGTGCCAGCAGCGGAAGTCTGGGAGTTGTCACAGATACGCAGTATTTT. It specifies CASSGSLGVVTDTQYF. The rearrangement uses TRBV9 and TRBJ2-3; D is perhaps TRBD2 (5 bases). V was trimmed by 3 bases and J by 2 bases, leaving 16 bases between them. This CDR3 is built from 16 residues. The germline V gene has CDR1 SGDLS and CDR2 YYNGEE.

This chain uses TRBV5-1 with TRBJ2-7; TRBD1 matches 8 bases. Trimming removed 4 bases from V and 7 bases from J; junction bases left unmatched: 16. The CDR3 has 16 amino acids. Germline V gene data show CDR1 as SGHRS and CDR2 as YFSETQ. CDR3 nucleotides: TGCGCCAGCAGCCATCGGACAGGGCCGACCTTGGGGGAGCAGTACTTC. Its translation: CASSHRTGPTLGEQYF.

This chain uses TRBV18 with TRBJ1-3, with 9 bases aligning to TRBD1. CDR3 length: 17 residues. Trimming cost V 3 bases and J 6 bases; bases outside gene matches: 12. The germline gives CDR1 KGHSH, CDR2 LQKENI. The CDR3 here is CASSPIQGAAVENTIYF. CDR3 in DNA: TGTGCCAGCTCACCTATACAGGGGGCAGCTGTTGAAAACACCATATATTTT.

J is TRBJ1-3 and V is TRBV6-5; D might be TRBD1 (6 bases). V was trimmed by 2 bases and J by 4 bases, leaving 9 bases between them. The CDR3 contains 14 residues. CDR1 is MNHEY, CDR2 SVGAGI, per germline. The CDR3 DNA is TGTGCCAGCAGTTACAGGGGGTTGGGAAACACCATATATTTT. This translates into CASSYRGLGNTIYF.